This T cell receptor (beta chain) was found in a study of CD8+CD57+ T cells in acquired aplastic anemia. On the study more broadly: An average of roughly 3 ug of DNA was obtained from sorted CD4+ and CD8+ cells. Findings of the study overall: Shared by patients and controls, 25 to 30 CD8+ CDR3s were abundant in patients.

By flow cytometry, patients selected for sequencing had shown an expansion of CD8+CD57+ cells. The diagnosis in all patients was severe acquired aplastic anemia. Blood samples were obtained from patients who had received no prior therapy. As regards this clonotype: Antigen specificity is unknown.

Genomic DNA templated the TCR beta VDJ and CDR3 profiling. MiXCR, applied by TCRdb to the reads, yields one record per CDR3 protein. The sample has some 160,000 distinct CDR3 sequences, 45% to 50% seen once. This receptor was taken from a human donor with aplastic anemia. Sample: sorted CD4+, CD8+, or CD8+CD57+ T cells (not recorded which) from PBMCs.

Here the CDR3 DNA reads TGTGCCAGTAGGGTCTCTGCAACTAATGAAAAACTGTTTTTT. Protein product: CASRVSATNEKLFF. This chain joins TRBV19 and TRBJ1-4, with D unresolved. The germline V gene has CDR1 LNHDA and CDR2 SQIVND (reference sequence). This CDR3 spans 14 amino acids. V shed 6 bases and J shed 0 bases, with 8 bases lying between them.